One sample yielded the 17 T cell receptor beta chains listed below, sequenced in a study of cytomegalovirus exposure and HLA in healthy donors. Use of 60 Vbeta and 13 Jbeta primers characterized the PCR. Only in-frame clones appear in the TCRdb table, and some are missing; sequencing was by immunoSEQ multiplex PCR. Recorded for this sample: tens of thousands of clones. Sequencing was performed on PBMCs. Every receptor here comes from a man aged 45-60 years in good health and CMV-seropositive.

The chain is built from TRBV7-9 and TRBJ2-1; 12 bases line up with TRBD2. The CDR3 totals 18 residues. Germline CDR1 SEHNR, CDR2 FQNEAQ (reference sequence). Losses at the gene ends were 5 bases for V and 1 base for J; bases not matched to a gene: 9. CDR3 DNA: TGTGCCAGCAGCCATCGGGGGCTAGCGGGAGGGTCCTACAATGAGCAGTTCTTC. As protein: CASSHRGLAGGSYNEQFF.

This chain uses TRBV18 with TRBJ1-2, with 9 bases lining up with TRBD1. This CDR3 spans 14 amino acids. The germline CDR1 and CDR2 sequences are KGHSH and LQKENI. The junction had 10 bases not matched to a gene; V was cut back by 6 bases and J by 8 bases. This chain's CDR3 is CASSGTQGAEGYTF. CDR3 coding DNA: TGTGCCAGCTCCGGAACACAGGGGGCGGAGGGCTACACCTTC.

This rearrangement joins TRBV25-1 to TRBJ2-1; 7 bases are a match to TRBD1. The V gene's germline CDR1 is MGHDK and CDR2 SYGVNS. The V segment lost 5 bases and the J segment 4 bases; nucleotides outside the gene matches: 11. The CDR3 sequence is 16 residues long. CDR3 in amino acids: CASSSATGQPYNEQFF. The CDR3 DNA is TGTGCCAGCAGTTCGGCGACGGGACAGCCGTACAATGAGCAGTTCTTC. Complete variable domain (other parts from reference TRBV25-1 and TRBJ2-1): EADIYQTPRYLVIGTGKKITLECSQTMGHDKMYWYQQDPGMELHLIHYSYGVNSTEKGDLSSESTVSRIRTEHFPLTLESARPSHTSQYLCASSSATGQPYNEQFFGPGTRLTVL.

The rearrangement joins TRBV5-1 to TRBJ2-1; no firm D call. CDR3 length equals 14 residues. Trimming removed 1 base from V and 0 bases from J, with 5 bases in between. Germline loops: CDR1 SGHRS, CDR2 YFSETQ. The CDR3 reads CASSLPGSYNEQFF. The CDR3 region has the DNA TGCGCCAGCAGCTTGCCCGGCTCCTACAATGAGCAGTTCTTC.

The rearrangement uses TRBV4-3 and TRBJ1-2, with D perhaps TRBD1 (6 bases). Germline CDR1 LGHNA, CDR2 YSLEER. V was pared by 0 bases and J by 8 bases, with 13 bases between. This CDR3 spans 14 amino acids. This chain's CDR3 is CASSQDRGAGGYTF. The CDR3 nucleotides are TGCGCCAGCAGCCAAGATCGGGGGGCTGGGGGCTACACCTTC.

The CDR3 DNA reads as TGTGCCAGCAGTGAGATCGGACAGGGCTACGAGCAGTACGTC. Its protein is CASSEIGQGYEQYV. The V and J genes are TRBV2 and TRBJ2-7; 8 bases are a match to TRBD1. V was pared by 3 bases and J by 3 bases, with 4 bases of the junction left unmatched. CDR3 size: 14 residues. In germline, CDR1 is SNHLY, CDR2 FYNNEI.

The chain employs TRBV7-2 and TRBJ1-2; D remains ambiguous. The V gene lost 5 bases and the J gene lost 4 bases, with 8 bases spanning the gap. Germline V gene data show CDR1 as SGHTA and CDR2 as FQGNSA. CDR3 length: 12 amino acids. This CDR3 reads CASSQARYGYTF. CDR3 DNA sequence: TGTGCCAGCAGCCAGGCCCGCTATGGCTACACCTTC.

The chain uses TRBV7-6 and TRBJ2-1, with D unresolved. V gave up 5 bases and J gave up 7 bases, with 12 bases separating them. CDR1 and CDR2 from the germline V gene are SGHVS and FNYEAQ. CDR3 size: 13 residues. For the CDR3, the DNA is TGTGCCAGCAGCCTTGACAAGATGAATGAGCAGTTCTTC. Translating gives CASSLDKMNEQFF.

The V call is TRBV4-1, the J call TRBJ2-1, with TRBD2 matching over 9 bases. CDR3 length: 17 amino acids. With 2 bases clipped from V and 6 bases from J, the junction kept 11 bases outside the gene matches. The germline CDR1 and CDR2 sequences are MGHRA and YSYEKL. The CDR3, as DNA: TGCGCCAGCAGCCAAACCATAGCGGGAGTTCACGTCAATGAGCAGTTCTTC. Its protein is CASSQTIAGVHVNEQFF.

This chain uses TRBV5-6 with TRBJ1-2; TRBD1 agrees at 9 bases. CDR1 and CDR2 from the germline V gene are SGHDT and YYEEEE. V was pared by 3 bases and J by 3 bases, with 9 bases of the junction left unmatched. This CDR3 has 16 amino acids. The CDR3 loop reads CASSSPTGQGDYGYTF. The CDR3 DNA reads TGTGCCAGCAGCTCTCCCACGGGACAGGGAGACTATGGCTACACCTTC.

This sequence joins TRBV19 and TRBJ2-5; 13 bases are shared with TRBD2. J gave up 5 bases and V 6 bases, and 12 bases lay outside the gene matches. CDR1 LNHDA and CDR2 SQIVND come from the germline V gene (reference sequence). The CDR3 contains 17 residues. The CDR3 region has the DNA TGTGCCAGTAGATCGGGACAGGGGACTAGCGGGATTGAGACCCAGTACTTC. Its protein is CASRSGQGTSGIETQYF. The whole variable domain, remainder taken from reference TRBV19 and TRBJ2-5, is DGGITQSPKYLFRKEGQNVTLSCEQNLNHDAMYWYRQDPGQGLRLIYYSQIVNDFQKGDIAEGYSVSREKKESFPLTVTSAQKNPTAFYLCASRSGQGTSGIETQYFGPGTRLLVL.

The J gene is TRBJ1-4, the V gene TRBV5-6, with D hard to call. The CDR3 covers 16 residues. The germline V and J ends were trimmed by 2 bases and 10 bases, with 21 bases remaining between them. CDR1 is SGHDT and CDR2 is YYEEEE in the germline V gene. The CDR3 DNA is TGTGCCAGCAGCTTTCATCAGCCGGGTGAGACGGGAAAACTGTTTTTT. It specifies CASSFHQPGETGKLFF.

The chain is built from TRBV7-9 and TRBJ1-1, with 7 bases fitting TRBD1. J lost 5 bases, V lost 6 bases, and 3 bases had no gene match. Per germline, CDR1 SEHNR and CDR2 FQNEAQ (reference sequence). This CDR3 comprises 12 residues. The CDR3 coding sequence is TGTGCCAGCAGTCCAGGGGGGACTGAAGCTTTCTTT. It codes for CASSPGGTEAFF.

The CDR3 DNA reads TGTGCCACCAGCAGAGTTAATAGCGGGATCTCCTCTAGCACAGATACGCAGTATTTT. Translated, it gives CATSRVNSGISSSTDTQYF. The rearrangement uses TRBV15 and TRBJ2-3, with 8 bases matching TRBD2. From germline, CDR1 is LNHNV and CDR2 YYDKDF (reference sequence). This CDR3 region has 19 residues. V trimming: 1 base; J trimming: 0 bases; junction bases outside the gene matches: 12.

The chain is built from TRBV18 and TRBJ2-1, with no clear D. The ends were cut back, 6 bases at V and 5 bases at J, with 14 bases in the middle. CDR1 and CDR2 (germline): KGHSH, LQKENI. The CDR3 length is 14 residues. The CDR3 region is CASSPRSADNEQFF. The DNA of the CDR3 is TGTGCCAGCTCCCCTCGGAGCGCCGACAATGAGCAGTTCTTC.

The rearrangement uses TRBV18 and TRBJ2-3, with 10 bases matching TRBD2. The CDR3 has 15 residues. Germline V gives CDR1 KGHSH, CDR2 LQKENI. V dropped 6 bases and J dropped 2; count of bases not matched to a gene: 5. In nucleotides, the CDR3 is TGTGCCAGCTCTCGAGCGGGAGGGGACACAGATACGCAGTATTTT. Protein product: CASSRAGGDTDTQYF.

The chain couples TRBV4-3 to TRBJ2-3, with a possible D match to TRBD2 (6 bases). The length of the CDR3 is 17 residues. The germline V gene has CDR1 LGHNA and CDR2 YSLEER. V gave up 1 base and J gave up 4 bases, with 18 bases separating them. The CDR3 is CASSQARGRNRADTQYF. In nucleotides, the CDR3 is TGCGCCAGCAGCCAAGCCCGTGGGAGGAATCGAGCAGATACGCAGTATTTT.